Given below is one TCR beta chain in context. Its target antigen remains unknown. No much larger clone exists at a distance of one base, and base qualities are not known. This record comes from a study of T cell changes during pregnancy in multiple sclerosis (dated by TCRdb to the late 2010s). Notes on the research overall: The study examined how the T cell repertoire changed over the course of pregnancy in women with multiple sclerosis.

Libraries were made using the immunoSEQ multiplex PCR assay. In TCRdb, the immuneACCESS table is reduced to in-frame sequences with V and J assigned. These tables do not hold every clone; where another copy was compared, an unresolved V gene accounts for under half, and the others remain unexplained. For this sample there are 39,000 or so clones; 90% to 95% appear just once. The ten biggest clones cover roughly 8.7% of the sample. The sample consisted of CD8+ T cells from peripheral blood mononuclear cells, taken in the third trimester of pregnancy. This TCR was sampled from a female donor with multiple sclerosis, enrolled in a pregnancy study.

This receptor has the CDR3 CASSPGSAYEQYF. The DNA sequence is TGTGCCAGCAGCCCGGGGAGTGCCTACGAGCAGTACTTC. Recombination connected TRBV11-2 to TRBJ2-7, and perhaps TRBD2 as D gene, on 5 matching bases. The CDR3 holds 13 amino acids from the cysteine to the phenylalanine. The retained sequence is limited to the CDR3, 39 bases, with the frame set at the first base. V is shortened by 5 bases, J by 2 bases, and the region joining them spans 10 bases. CDR1 and CDR2, per the germline V gene, are SGHAT and FQNNGV.